This T cell receptor beta chain was sequenced for a study of control samples from healthy donors and cancer patients. This table comes from immunoSEQ multiplex PCR, and its TCRdb copy is limited to in-frame clones, with some not included. This table has 100,000 or so clones, about 80% appearing once. This CDR3 region has 16 residues. Germline values: CDR1 SGHTA, CDR2 FQGTGA. Deletions cut 6 bases from V and 4 bases from J, with 21 bases between. This chain connects TRBV7-3 to TRBJ1-1; weak D call: TRBD1 (6 bases). The TCR sequence derives from a woman aged 50 to 60 in good health. The sample taken for sequencing was blood. This chain's CDR3 is CASSPNREGIATEAFF. Here the CDR3 DNA reads TGTGCCAGCAGTCCGAACAGGGAAGGAATAGCCACTGAAGCTTTCTTT.